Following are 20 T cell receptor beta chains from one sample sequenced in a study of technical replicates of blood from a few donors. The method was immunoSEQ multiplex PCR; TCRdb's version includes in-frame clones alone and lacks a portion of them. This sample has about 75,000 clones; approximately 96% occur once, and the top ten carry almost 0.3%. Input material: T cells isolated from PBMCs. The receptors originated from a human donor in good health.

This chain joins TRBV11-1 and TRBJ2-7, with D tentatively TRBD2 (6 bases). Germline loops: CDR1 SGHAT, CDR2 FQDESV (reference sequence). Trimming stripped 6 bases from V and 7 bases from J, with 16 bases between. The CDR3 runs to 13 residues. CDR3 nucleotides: TGTGCCAGCAGTTACGGCTCTGGGGGGGAGCAGTACTTC. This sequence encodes CASSYGSGGEQYF.

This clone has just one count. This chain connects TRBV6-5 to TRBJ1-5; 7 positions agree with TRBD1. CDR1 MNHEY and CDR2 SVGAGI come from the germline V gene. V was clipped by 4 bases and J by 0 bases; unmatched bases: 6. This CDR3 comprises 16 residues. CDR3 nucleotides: TGTGCCAGCAGTTTTTTGACAGGGACTAGCAATCAGCCCCAGCATTTT. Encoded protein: CASSFLTGTSNQPQHF.

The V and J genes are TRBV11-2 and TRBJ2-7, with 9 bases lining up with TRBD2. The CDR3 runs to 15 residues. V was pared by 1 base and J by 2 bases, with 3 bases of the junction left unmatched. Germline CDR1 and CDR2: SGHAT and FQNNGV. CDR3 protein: CASSLGLAEPYEQYF. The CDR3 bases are TGTGCCAGCAGCTTAGGACTAGCGGAACCCTACGAGCAGTACTTC.

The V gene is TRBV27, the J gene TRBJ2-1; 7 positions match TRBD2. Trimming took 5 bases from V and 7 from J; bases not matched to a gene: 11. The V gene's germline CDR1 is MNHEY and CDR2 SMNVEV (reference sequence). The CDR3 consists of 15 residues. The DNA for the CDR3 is TGTGCCAGCAGTCCCTTTGGGGGAGGGTTAAATGAGCAGTTCTTC. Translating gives CASSPFGGGLNEQFF.

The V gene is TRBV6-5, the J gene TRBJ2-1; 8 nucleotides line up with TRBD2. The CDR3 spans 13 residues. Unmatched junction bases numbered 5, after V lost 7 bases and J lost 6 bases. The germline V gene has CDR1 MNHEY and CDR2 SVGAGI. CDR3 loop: CASTYAGGNEQFF. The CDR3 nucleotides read TGTGCCAGCACCTATGCGGGGGGCAATGAGCAGTTCTTC.

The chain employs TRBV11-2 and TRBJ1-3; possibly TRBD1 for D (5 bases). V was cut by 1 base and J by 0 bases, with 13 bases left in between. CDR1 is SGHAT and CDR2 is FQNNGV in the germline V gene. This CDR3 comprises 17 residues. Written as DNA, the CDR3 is TGTGCCAGCAGCTTAGGGGCCAGGGCGAACTCTGGAAACACCATATATTTT. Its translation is CASSLGARANSGNTIYF.

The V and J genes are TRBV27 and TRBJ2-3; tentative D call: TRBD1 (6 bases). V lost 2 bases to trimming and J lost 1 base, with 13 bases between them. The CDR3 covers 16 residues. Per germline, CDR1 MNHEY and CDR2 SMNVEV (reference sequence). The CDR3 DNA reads TGTGCCAGCAGTTTAGTGACAGGCCTTGGCACAGATACGCAGTATTTT. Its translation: CASSLVTGLGTDTQYF.

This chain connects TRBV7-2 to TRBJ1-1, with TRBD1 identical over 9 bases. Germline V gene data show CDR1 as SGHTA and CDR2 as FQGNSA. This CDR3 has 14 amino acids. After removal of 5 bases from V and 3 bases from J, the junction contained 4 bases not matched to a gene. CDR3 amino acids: CASSLRTGDTEAFF. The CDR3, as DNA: TGTGCCAGCAGCCTCAGGACAGGGGACACTGAAGCTTTCTTT.

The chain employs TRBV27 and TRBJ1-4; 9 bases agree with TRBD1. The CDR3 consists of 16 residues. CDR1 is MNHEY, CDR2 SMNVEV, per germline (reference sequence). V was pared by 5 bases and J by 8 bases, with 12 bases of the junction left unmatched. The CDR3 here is CASSRGTGFWGEKLFF. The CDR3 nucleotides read TGTGCCAGCAGTAGGGGGACAGGGTTTTGGGGGGAAAAACTGTTTTTT.

In nucleotides, the CDR3 is TGTGCCAGCAGCTTAATGGGACAGGGGACAGATACGCAGTATTTT. Residues: CASSLMGQGTDTQYF. The rearrangement uses TRBV7-3 and TRBJ2-3, with 10 bases identical to TRBD1. The V and J ends lost 1 base and 3 bases, in that order; junction bases with no gene match: 1. The CDR3 contains 15 residues. Germline values: CDR1 SGHTA, CDR2 FQGTGA.

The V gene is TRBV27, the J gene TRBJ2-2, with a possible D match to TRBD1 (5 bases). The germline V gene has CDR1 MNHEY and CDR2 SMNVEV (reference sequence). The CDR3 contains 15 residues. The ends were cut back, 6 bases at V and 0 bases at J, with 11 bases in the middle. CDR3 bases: TGTGCCAGCAGGGCAGGGATTACGAACACCGGGGAGCTGTTTTTT. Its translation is CASRAGITNTGELFF.

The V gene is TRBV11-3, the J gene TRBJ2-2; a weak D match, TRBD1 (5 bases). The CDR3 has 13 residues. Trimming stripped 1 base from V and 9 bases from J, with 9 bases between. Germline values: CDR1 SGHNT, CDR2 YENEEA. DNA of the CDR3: TGTGCCAGCAGCTTAGGGATGGACAGGGAGCTGTTTTTT. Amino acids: CASSLGMDRELFF.

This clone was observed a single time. CDR3 nucleotides: TGTGCCAGCAGTGGCCGGACAGGGAACGGCAATCAGCCCCAGCATTTT. Protein sequence: CASSGRTGNGNQPQHF. The chain uses TRBV25-1 and TRBJ1-5; 8 nucleotides align to TRBD1. There are 16 residues in the CDR3. CDR1 and CDR2 from the germline V gene are MGHDK and SYGVNS. After removal of 4 bases from V and 2 bases from J, the junction contained 7 bases not matched to a gene.

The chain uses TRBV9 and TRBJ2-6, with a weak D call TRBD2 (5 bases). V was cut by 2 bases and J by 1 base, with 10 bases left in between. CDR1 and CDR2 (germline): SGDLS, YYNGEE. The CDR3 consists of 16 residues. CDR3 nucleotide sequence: TGTGCCAGCAGCGTGGACTTCAAATCTGGGGCCAACGTCCTGACTTTC. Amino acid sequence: CASSVDFKSGANVLTF.

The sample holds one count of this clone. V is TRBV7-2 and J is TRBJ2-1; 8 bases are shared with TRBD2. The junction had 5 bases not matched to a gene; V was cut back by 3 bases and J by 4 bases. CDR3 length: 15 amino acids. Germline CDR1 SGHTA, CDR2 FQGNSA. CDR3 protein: CASSFSLAGYNEQFF. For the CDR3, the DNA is TGTGCCAGCAGCTTCAGCTTAGCGGGGTACAATGAGCAGTTCTTC.

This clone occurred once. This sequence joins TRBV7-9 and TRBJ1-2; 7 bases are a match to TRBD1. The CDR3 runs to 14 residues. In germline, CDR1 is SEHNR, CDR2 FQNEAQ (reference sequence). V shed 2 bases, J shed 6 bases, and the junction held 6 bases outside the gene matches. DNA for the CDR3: TGTGCCAGCAGCTTACCCGACAGGGTTGATGGCTACACCTTC. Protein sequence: CASSLPDRVDGYTF.

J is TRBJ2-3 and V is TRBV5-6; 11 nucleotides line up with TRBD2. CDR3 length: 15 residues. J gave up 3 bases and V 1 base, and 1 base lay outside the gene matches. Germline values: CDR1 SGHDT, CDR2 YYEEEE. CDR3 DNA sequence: TGTGCCAGCAGCTTGATAGCGGGAGGGACAGATACGCAGTATTTT. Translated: CASSLIAGGTDTQYF.

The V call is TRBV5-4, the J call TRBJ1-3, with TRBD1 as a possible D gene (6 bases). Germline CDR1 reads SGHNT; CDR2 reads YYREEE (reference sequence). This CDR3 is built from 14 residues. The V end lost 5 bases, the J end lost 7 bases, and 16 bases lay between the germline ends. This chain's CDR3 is CASSYRDTENTIYF. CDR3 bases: TGTGCCAGCAGTTACCGGGACACCGAGAACACCATATATTTT.

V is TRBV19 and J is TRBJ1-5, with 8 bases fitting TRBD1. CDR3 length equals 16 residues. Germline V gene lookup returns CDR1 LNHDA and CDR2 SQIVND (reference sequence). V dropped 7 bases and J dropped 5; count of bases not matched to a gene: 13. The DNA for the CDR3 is TGTGCCAGTAAAAGTGATCCAGGGGGCGACTATCAGCCCCAGCATTTT. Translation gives CASKSDPGGDYQPQHF.

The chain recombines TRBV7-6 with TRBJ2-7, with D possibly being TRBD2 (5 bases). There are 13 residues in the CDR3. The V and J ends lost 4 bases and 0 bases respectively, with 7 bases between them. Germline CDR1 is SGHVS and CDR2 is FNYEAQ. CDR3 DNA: TGTGCCAGCAGCTATACTAGCTCCTACGAGCAGTACTTC. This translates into CASSYTSSYEQYF.